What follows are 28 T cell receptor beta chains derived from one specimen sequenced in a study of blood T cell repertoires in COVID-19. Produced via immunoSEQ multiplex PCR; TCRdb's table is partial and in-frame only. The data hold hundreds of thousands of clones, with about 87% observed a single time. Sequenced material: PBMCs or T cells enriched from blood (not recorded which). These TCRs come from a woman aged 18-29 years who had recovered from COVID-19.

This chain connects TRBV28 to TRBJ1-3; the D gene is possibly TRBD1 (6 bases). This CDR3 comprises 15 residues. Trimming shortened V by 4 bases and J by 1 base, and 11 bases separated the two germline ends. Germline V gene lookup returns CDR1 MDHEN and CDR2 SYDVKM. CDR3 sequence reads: CASSSGQLSGNTIYF. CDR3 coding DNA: TGTGCCAGCAGTTCTGGACAGTTATCTGGAAACACCATATATTTT.

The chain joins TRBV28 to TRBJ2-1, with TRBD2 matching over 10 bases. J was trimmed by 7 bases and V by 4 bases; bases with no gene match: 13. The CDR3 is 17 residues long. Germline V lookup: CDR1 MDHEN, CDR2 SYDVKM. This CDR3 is CASSSLVLAGDDNEQFF. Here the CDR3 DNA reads TGTGCCAGCAGTTCTTTAGTTCTAGCGGGAGACGATAATGAGCAGTTCTTC.

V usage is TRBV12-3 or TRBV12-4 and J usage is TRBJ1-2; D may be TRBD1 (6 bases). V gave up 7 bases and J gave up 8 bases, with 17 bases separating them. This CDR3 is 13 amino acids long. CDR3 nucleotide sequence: TGTGCCAGCACCCTGGGGGGCGGGGGAGGCTACACCTTC. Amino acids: CASTLGGGGGYTF.

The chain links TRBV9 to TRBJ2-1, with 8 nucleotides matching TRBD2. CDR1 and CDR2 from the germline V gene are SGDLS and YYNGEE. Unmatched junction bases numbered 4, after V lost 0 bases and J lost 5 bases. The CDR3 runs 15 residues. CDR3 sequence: CASSVDGGENNEQFF. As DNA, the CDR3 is TGTGCCAGCAGCGTAGACGGGGGGGAAAACAATGAGCAGTTCTTC.

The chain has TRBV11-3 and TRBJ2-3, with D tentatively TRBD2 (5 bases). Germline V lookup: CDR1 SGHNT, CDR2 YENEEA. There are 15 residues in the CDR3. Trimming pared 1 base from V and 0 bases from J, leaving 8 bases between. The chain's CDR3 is CASSLVGGSTDTQYF. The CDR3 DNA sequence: TGTGCCAGCAGCTTAGTGGGCGGGAGCACAGATACGCAGTATTTT.

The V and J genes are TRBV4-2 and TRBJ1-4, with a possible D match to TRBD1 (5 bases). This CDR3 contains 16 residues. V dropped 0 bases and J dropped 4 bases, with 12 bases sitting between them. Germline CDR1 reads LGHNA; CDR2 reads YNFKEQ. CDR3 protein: CASSQDLTGDNEKLFF. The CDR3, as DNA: TGTGCCAGCAGCCAAGATCTCACAGGAGATAATGAAAAACTGTTTTTT.

CDR3 DNA sequence: TGTGCCAGCAGCTCCCACGGACTAGCGGGACGCAATGAGCAGTTCTTC. This sequence encodes CASSSHGLAGRNEQFF. The chain links TRBV11-3 to TRBJ2-1, with TRBD2 matching 12 bases. V shed 4 bases, J shed 6 bases, and the junction held 7 bases outside the gene matches. Germline V CDR1 and CDR2: SGHNT, YENEEA. This CDR3 spans 16 amino acids.

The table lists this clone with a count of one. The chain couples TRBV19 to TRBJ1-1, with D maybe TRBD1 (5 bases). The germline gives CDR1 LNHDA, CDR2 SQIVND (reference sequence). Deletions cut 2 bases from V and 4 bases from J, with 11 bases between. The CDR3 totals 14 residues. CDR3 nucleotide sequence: TGTGCCAGTAGTATACAGGGAAGGGGCACTGAAGCTTTCTTT. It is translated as CASSIQGRGTEAFF.

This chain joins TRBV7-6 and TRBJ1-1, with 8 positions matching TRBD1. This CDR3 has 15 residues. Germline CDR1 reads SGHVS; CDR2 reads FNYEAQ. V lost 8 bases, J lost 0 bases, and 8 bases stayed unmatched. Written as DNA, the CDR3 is TGTGCCAGCGCTCCGTCAGGGGGCCTGAACACTGAAGCTTTCTTT. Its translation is CASAPSGGLNTEAFF.

The CDR3 sequence: CASISPPGQGISNEKLFF. CDR3 DNA: TGTGCCAGCATTTCCCCTCCGGGACAGGGAATTTCTAATGAAAAACTGTTTTTT. The V gene is TRBV28, the J gene TRBJ1-4, with TRBD1 matching over 9 bases. The J segment lost 3 bases and the V segment lost 7 bases, leaving 15 bases of the junction unmatched. Germline CDR1 reads MDHEN; CDR2 reads SYDVKM. The CDR3 has 18 residues.

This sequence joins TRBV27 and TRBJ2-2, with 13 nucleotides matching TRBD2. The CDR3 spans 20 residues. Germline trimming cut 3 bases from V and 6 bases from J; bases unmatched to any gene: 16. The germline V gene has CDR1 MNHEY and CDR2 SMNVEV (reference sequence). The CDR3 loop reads CASSFADRGLAGKRSGELFF. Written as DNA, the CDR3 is TGTGCCAGCAGTTTCGCGGACAGGGGACTAGCGGGAAAGAGGTCCGGGGAGCTGTTTTTT.

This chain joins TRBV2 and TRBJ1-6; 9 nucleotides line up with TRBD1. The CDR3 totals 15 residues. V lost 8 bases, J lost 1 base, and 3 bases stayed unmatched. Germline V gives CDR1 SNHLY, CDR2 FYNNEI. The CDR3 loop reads CASQDRGSYNSPLHF. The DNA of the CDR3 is TGTGCCAGCCAGGACAGGGGTTCCTATAATTCACCCCTCCACTTT.

The CDR3 sequence is CSAKRDQPQHF. In DNA form, the CDR3 reads TGCAGTGCCAAAAGAGATCAGCCCCAGCATTTT. The chain couples TRBV20-1 to TRBJ1-5; D is ambiguous. The germline V gene encodes CDR1 DFQATT and CDR2 SNEGSKA (reference sequence). The CDR3 is 11 residues long. Trimming shortened V by 6 bases and J by 5 bases, and 8 bases separated the two germline ends.

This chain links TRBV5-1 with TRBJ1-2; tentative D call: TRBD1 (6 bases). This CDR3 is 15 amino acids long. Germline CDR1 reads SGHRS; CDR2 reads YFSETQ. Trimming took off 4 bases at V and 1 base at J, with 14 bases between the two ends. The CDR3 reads CASSKDEGVNYGYTF. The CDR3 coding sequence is TGCGCCAGCAGCAAGGACGAGGGGGTTAACTATGGCTACACCTTC.

DNA for the CDR3: TGTGCCAGCAGTGACTCGATCTCGTGTCAGTTTTTCTCTGGAAACACCATATATTTT. It translates to CASSDSISCQFFSGNTIYF. This chain links TRBV6-4 with TRBJ1-3, with D unclear. The length of the CDR3 is 19 residues. Trimming took 0 bases from V and 0 from J, leaving 18 bases between them. Germline V CDR1 and CDR2: MRHNA, SNTAGT.

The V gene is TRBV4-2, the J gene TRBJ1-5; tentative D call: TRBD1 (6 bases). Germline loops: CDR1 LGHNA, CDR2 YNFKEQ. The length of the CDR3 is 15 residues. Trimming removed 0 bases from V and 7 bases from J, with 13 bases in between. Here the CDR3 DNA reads TGTGCCAGCAGCCAAGATTCGGGGGGCGGACAGCCCCAGCATTTT. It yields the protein CASSQDSGGGQPQHF.

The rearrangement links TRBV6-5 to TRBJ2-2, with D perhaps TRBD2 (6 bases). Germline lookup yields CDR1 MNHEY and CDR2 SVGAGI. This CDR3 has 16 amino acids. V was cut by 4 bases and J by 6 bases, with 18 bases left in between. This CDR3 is CASSFQGTPRAGELFF. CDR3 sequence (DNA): TGTGCCAGCAGTTTCCAAGGGACTCCGAGGGCCGGGGAGCTGTTTTTT.

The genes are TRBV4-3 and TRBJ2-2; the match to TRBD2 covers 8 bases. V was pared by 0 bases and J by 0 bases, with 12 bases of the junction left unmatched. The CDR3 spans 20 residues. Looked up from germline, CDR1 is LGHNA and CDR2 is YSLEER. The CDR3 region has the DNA TGCGCCAGCAGCCAAGATTTTTTCGCCCAGCGGGAGTCGAACACCGGGGAGCTGTTTTTT. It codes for CASSQDFFAQRESNTGELFF.

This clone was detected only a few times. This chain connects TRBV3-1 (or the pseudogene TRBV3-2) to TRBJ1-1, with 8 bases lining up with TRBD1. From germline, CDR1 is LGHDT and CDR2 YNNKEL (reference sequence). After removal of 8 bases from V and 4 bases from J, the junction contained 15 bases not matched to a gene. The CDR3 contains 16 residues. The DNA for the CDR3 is TGTGCCAGCGTTTCCAGGACAGGGATCGATGGCACTGAAGCTTTCTTT. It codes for CASVSRTGIDGTEAFF.

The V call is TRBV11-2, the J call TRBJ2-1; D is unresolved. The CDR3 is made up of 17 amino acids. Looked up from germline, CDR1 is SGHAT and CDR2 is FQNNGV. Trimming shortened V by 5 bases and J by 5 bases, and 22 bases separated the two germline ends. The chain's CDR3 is CASSPGRVTAFNNEQFF. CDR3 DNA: TGTGCCAGCAGCCCAGGTCGTGTAACAGCTTTTAACAATGAGCAGTTCTTC.

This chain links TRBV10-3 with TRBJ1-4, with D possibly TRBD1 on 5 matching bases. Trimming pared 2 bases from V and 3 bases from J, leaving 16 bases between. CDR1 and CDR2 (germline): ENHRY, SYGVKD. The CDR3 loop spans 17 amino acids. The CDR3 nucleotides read TGTGCCATCAGTGAGCCCAACCCCAGCAGGGCTAATGAAAAACTGTTTTTT. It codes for CAISEPNPSRANEKLFF.

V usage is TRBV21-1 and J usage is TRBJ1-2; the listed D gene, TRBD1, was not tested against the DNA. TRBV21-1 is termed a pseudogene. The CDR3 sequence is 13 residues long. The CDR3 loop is CASSKTGEYGYTF. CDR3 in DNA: TGTGCCAGCAGCAAAACAGGGGAATATGGCTACACCTTC.

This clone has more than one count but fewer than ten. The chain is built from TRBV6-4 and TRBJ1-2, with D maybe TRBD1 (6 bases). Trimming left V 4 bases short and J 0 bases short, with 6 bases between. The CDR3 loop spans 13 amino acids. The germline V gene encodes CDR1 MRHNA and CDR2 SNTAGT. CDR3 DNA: TGTGCCAGCAGTGCAGGGGCTAACTATGGCTACACCTTC. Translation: CASSAGANYGYTF.

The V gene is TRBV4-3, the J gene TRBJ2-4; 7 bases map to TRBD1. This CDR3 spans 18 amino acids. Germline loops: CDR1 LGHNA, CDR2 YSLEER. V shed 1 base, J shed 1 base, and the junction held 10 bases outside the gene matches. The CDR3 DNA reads TGCGCCAGCAGCCAAGTACTCCAGGGGGTAGGCGCCAAAAACATTCAGTACTTC. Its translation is CASSQVLQGVGAKNIQYF.

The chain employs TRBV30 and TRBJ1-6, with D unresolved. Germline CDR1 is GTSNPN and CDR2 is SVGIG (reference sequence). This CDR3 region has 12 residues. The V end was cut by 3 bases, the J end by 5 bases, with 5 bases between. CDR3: CAWSQDNSPLHF. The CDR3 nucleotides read TGTGCCTGGAGCCAGGATAATTCACCCCTCCACTTT.

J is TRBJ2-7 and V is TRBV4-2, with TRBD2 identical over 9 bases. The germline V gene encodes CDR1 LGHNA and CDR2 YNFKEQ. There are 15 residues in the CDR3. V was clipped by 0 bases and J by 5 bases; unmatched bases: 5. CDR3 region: CASSQEGRGGDEQYF. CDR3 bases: TGTGCCAGCAGCCAAGAGGGGCGGGGGGGCGACGAGCAGTACTTC.

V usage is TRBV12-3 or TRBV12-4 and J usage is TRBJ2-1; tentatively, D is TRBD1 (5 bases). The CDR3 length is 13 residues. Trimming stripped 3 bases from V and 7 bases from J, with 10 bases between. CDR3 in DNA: TGTGCCAGCAGTTTGGGGCTGGTGAATGAGCAGTTCTTC. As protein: CASSLGLVNEQFF.

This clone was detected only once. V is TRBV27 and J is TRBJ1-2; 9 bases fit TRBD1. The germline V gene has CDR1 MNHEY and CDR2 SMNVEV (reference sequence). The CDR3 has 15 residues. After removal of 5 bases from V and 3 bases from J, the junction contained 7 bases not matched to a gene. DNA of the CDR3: TGTGCCAGCAGTGCAGGGACAGGGTTTTACTATGGCTACACCTTC. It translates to CASSAGTGFYYGYTF.